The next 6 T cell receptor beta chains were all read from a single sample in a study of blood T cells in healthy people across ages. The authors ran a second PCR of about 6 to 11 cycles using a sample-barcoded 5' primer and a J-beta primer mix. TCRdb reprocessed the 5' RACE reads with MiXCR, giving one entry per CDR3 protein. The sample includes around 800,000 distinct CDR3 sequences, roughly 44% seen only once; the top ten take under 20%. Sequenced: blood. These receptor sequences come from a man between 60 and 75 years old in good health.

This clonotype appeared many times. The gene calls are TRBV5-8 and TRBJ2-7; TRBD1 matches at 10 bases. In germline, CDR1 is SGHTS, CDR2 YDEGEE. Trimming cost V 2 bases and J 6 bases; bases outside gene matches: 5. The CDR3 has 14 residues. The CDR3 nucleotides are TGTGCCAGCAGCTTAAGACAGGGGGCGGGCGAGCAGTACTTC. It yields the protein CASSLRQGAGEQYF.

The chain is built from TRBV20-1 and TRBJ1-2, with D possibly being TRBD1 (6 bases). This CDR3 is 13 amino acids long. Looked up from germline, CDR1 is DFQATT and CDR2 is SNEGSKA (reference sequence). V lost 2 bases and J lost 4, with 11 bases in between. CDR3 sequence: CSARYQQGYGYTF. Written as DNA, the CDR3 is TGCAGTGCTAGATACCAACAGGGCTATGGCTACACCTTC.

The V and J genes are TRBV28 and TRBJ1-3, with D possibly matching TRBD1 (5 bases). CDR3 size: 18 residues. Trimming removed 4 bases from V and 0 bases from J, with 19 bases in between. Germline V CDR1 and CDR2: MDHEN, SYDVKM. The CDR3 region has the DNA TGTGCCAGCAGTTCCCCAGACGGGGCCACCCTCTCTGGAAACACCATATATTTT. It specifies CASSSPDGATLSGNTIYF.

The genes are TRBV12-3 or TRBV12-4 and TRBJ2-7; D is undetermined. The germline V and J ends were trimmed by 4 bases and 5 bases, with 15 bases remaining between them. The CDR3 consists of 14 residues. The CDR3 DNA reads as TGTGCCAGCAGTTCACCTACGTTCAGAGACGAGCAGTACTTC. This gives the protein CASSSPTFRDEQYF.

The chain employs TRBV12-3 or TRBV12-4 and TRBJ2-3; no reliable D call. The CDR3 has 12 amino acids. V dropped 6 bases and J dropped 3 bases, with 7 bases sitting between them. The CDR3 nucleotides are TGTGCCAGCAGATACATTACAGATACGCAGTATTTT. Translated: CASRYITDTQYF.

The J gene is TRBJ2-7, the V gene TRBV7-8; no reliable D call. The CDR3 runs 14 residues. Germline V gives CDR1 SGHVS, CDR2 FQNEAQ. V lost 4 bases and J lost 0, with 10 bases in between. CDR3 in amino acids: CASSYRRNSYEQYF. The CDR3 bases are TGTGCCAGCAGCTATCGGAGAAACTCCTACGAGCAGTACTTC.